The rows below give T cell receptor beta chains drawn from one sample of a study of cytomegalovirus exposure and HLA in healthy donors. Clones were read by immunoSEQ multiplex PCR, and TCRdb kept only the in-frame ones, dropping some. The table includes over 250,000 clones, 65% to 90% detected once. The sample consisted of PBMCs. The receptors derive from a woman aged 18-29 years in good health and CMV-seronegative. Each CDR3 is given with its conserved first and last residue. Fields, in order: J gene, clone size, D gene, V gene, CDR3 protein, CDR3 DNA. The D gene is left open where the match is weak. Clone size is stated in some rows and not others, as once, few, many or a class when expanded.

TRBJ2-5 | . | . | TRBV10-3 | CAISPQGSQETQYF | TGTGCCATCAGCCCTCAGGGTAGCCAAGAGACCCAGTACTTC
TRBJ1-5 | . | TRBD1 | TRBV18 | CASSPRQGDSNQPQHF | TGTGCCAGCTCACCGCGACAGGGTGATAGCAATCAGCCCCAGCATTTT
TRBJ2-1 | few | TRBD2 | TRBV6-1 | CASMGERGYNEQFF | TGTGCCAGCATGGGGGAGCGGGGGTACAATGAGCAGTTCTTC
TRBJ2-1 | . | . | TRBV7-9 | CASSVQGYDEQFF | TGTGCCAGCAGCGTGCAGGGTTACGATGAGCAGTTCTTC
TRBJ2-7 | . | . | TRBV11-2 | CASSPLSSLYEQYF | TGTGCCAGCAGCCCGCTGAGTTCCCTATACGAGCAGTACTTC
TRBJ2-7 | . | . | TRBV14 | CASSIKNEQYF | TGTGCCAGCAGCATCAAAAATGAGCAGTACTTC
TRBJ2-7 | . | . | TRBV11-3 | CASSSLVTYEQYF | TGTGCCAGCAGCTCGCTTGTCACTTACGAGCAGTACTTC
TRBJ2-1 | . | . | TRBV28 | CASSLAGRGEQFF | TGTGCCAGCAGTTTGGCAGGGCGGGGTGAGCAGTTCTTC
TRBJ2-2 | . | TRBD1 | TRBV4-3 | CASSPGQANTGELFF | TGCGCCAGCAGCCCTGGACAGGCTAACACCGGGGAGCTGTTTTTT
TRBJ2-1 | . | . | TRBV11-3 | CASSARESSYNEQFF | TGTGCCAGCAGCGCTAGAGAGAGCTCCTACAATGAGCAGTTCTTC
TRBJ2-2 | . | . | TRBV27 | CASTPHFKTGELFF | TGTGCCAGCACCCCACATTTTAAGACCGGGGAGCTGTTTTTT
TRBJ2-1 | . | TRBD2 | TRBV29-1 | CSGHSGSHEQFF | TGCAGCGGCCATAGCGGGAGCCATGAGCAGTTCTTC
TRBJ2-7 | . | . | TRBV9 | CASSGGGGYNEQYF | TGTGCCAGCAGTGGTGGGGGAGGATACAACGAGCAGTACTTC
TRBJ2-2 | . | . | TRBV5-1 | CASSLTGGPDTGELFF | TGCGCCAGCAGCTTGACGGGGGGCCCTGACACCGGGGAGCTGTTTTTT
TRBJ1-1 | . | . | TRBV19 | CASSIGRVGTEAFF | TGTGCCAGTAGTATAGGCAGGGTGGGCACTGAAGCTTTCTTT
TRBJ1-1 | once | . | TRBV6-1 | CATQRGTEAFF | TGTGCCACCCAAAGGGGTACTGAAGCTTTCTTT
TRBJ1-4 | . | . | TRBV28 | CASITSATNEKLFF | TGTGCCAGCATCACCAGTGCAACTAATGAAAAACTGTTTTTT
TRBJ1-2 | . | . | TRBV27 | CASSSGGLIYGYTF | TGTGCCAGCAGCTCCGGGGGGCTGATATATGGCTACACCTTC
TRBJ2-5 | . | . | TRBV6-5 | CASSYSHNAETQYF | TGTGCCAGCAGTTACTCGCATAACGCGGAGACCCAGTACTTC
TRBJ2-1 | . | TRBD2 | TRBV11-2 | CASSLIRLAYNEQFF | TGTGCCAGCAGCCTAATTAGACTAGCTTACAATGAGCAGTTCTTC
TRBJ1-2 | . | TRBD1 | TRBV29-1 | CSAGDRGHDGYTF | TGCAGCGCCGGGGACAGAGGACATGATGGCTACACCTTC
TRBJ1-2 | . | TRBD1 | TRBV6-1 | CASSEDRGYYGYTF | TGTGCCAGCAGTGAAGACAGGGGGTACTATGGCTACACCTTC
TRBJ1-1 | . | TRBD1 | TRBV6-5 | CASSYSQPGQGNEAFF | TGTGCCAGCAGTTACTCTCAACCGGGACAGGGGAATGAAGCTTTCTTT
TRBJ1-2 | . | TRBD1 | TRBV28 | CASSKGASYGYTF | TGTGCCAGCAGTAAGGGGGCCTCCTATGGCTACACCTTC
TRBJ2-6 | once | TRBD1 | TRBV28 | CASSSQGAAGANVLTF | TGTGCCAGCAGTTCACAGGGGGCTGCCGGGGCCAACGTCCTGACTTTC
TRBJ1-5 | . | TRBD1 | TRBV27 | CASSPYETGNLGNQPQHF | TGTGCCAGCAGCCCGTATGAGACAGGGAACTTGGGCAATCAGCCCCAGCATTTT
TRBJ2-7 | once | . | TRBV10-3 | CASQMDSEQYF | TGTGCCTCACAGATGGACAGCGAGCAGTACTTC
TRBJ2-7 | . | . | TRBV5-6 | CASSIGQSYEQYF | TGTGCCAGCAGCATTGGACAGTCCTACGAGCAGTACTTC
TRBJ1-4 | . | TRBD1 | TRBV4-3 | CASSDRDRGEKLFF | TGCGCCAGCAGCGACCGGGACAGGGGTGAAAAACTGTTTTTT
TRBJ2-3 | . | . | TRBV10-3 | CAISGVADRTDTQYF | TGTGCCATCAGTGGAGTAGCGGATCGCACAGATACGCAGTATTTT
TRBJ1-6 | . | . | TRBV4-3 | CASSQDHWENSPLHF | TGCGCCAGCAGCCAGGACCACTGGGAGAATTCACCCCTCCACTTT
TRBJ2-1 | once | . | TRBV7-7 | CASSLVLYNEQFF | TGTGCCAGCAGCTTAGTACTATACAATGAGCAGTTCTTC
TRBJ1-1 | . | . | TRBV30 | CAWSTSSHTEAFF | TGTGCCTGGAGTACCTCAAGCCACACTGAAGCTTTCTTT
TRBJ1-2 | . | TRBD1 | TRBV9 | CASSRQGYGYTF | TGTGCCAGCAGCAGACAGGGCTATGGCTACACCTTC
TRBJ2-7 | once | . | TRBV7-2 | CASSSDRGTYEQYF | TGTGCCAGCAGCTCCGACCGGGGAACCTACGAGCAGTACTTC
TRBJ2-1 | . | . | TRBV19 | CASSLRSSHNEQFF | TGTGCCAGTAGTTTACGCTCTAGCCACAATGAGCAGTTCTTC
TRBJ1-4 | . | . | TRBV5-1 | CASVAGRRPRSTNEKLFF | TGCGCCAGTGTGGCGGGACGCCGCCCCCGCTCAACTAATGAAAAACTGTTTTTT
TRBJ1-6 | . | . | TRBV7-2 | CASSLALYSPLHF | TGTGCCAGCAGCTTAGCGTTATATTCACCCCTCCACTTT
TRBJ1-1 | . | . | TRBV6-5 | CASSPGAMNTEAFF | TGTGCCAGCAGTCCGGGAGCCATGAACACTGAAGCTTTCTTT
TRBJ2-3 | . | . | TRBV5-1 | CASSFFRGVNTDTQYF | TGCGCCAGCAGCTTTTTCAGGGGAGTAAACACAGATACGCAGTATTTT
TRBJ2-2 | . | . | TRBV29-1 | CSVVRQYTGELFF | TGCAGCGTAGTACGACAGTACACCGGGGAGCTGTTTTTT
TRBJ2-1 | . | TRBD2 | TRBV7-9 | CASSAAAGGPQFF | TGTGCCAGCAGCGCCGCGGCGGGGGGACCTCAGTTCTTC
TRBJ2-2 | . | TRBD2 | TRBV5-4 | CASSLAGGRPGELFF | TGTGCCAGCAGCTTAGCGGGAGGGAGGCCCGGGGAGCTGTTTTTT
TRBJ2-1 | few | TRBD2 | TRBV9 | CASSVGAGGPPYNEQFF | TGTGCCAGCAGCGTAGGCGCGGGGGGGCCACCCTACAATGAGCAGTTCTTC
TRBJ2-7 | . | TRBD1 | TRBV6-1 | CASRAGQGAAYEQYF | TGTGCCAGCAGGGCCGGGCAGGGGGCGGCCTACGAGCAGTACTTC
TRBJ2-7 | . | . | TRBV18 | CASSPPPPDSYEQYF | TGTGCCAGCTCACCACCCCCCCCAGACTCCTACGAGCAGTACTTC
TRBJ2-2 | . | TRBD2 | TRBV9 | CASSVEASGVGELFF | TGTGCCAGCAGCGTAGAGGCTAGCGGGGTCGGGGAGCTGTTTTTT
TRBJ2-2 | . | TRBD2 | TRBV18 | CASSLTRTSGVNTGELFF | TGTGCCAGCTCACTTACACGGACTAGCGGGGTGAACACCGGGGAGCTGTTTTTT
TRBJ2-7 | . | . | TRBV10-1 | CASSGRTTRSGDEQYF | TGCGCCAGCAGTGGGCGAACTACCCGATCGGGGGACGAGCAGTACTTC
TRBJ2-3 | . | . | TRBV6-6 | CASTLDRDTQYF | TGTGCCAGCACCCTAGACAGAGATACGCAGTATTTT
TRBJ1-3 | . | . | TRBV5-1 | CASSLSGGENTIYF | TGCGCCAGCAGCTTGAGTGGCGGAGAAAACACCATATATTTT
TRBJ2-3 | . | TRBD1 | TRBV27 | CASSLSWGQGIDTQYF | TGTGCCAGCAGTTTATCGTGGGGACAGGGGATAGATACGCAGTATTTT
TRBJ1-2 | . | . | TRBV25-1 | CASSEYQGTAGYTF | TGTGCCAGCAGTGAATATCAGGGGACGGCGGGCTACACCTTC
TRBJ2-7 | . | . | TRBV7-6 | CASSPAPRDSPYEQYF | TGTGCCAGCAGCCCAGCCCCTCGAGACAGTCCCTACGAGCAGTACTTC